Presented here are 21 T cell receptor beta chains from one specimen sequenced in a study of OX40 agonist ivuxolimab in advanced cancers. Generated by immunoSEQ multiplex PCR, the TCRdb table keeps only in-frame clones and is missing some. The sample holds approximately 22,000 clones, 88% seen once. The sample consisted of CD4+ or CD8+ T cells sorted from blood, taken in a trial of the OX40 agonist ivuxolimab. The receptors were sampled from an adult with an advanced solid tumor such as melanoma, head and neck, liver or kidney cancer.

V and J are TRBV19 and TRBJ2-7; TRBD2 might be the D (5 bases). This CDR3 has 14 residues. Trimming shortened V by 5 bases and J by 3 bases, and 14 bases separated the two germline ends. The V gene's germline CDR1 is LNHDA and CDR2 SQIVND (reference sequence). CDR3 amino acids: CASSRAAYDYEQYF. CDR3 sequence (DNA): TGTGCCAGTAGTCGAGCGGCTTACGACTACGAGCAGTACTTC.

CDR3 loop: CASSRPSSGSDTQYF. In nucleotides, the CDR3 is TGTGCCAGCAGTCGACCCTCGTCGGGGTCGGATACGCAGTATTTT. This sequence joins TRBV28 and TRBJ2-3; tentatively, D is TRBD2 (5 bases). The germline gives CDR1 MDHEN, CDR2 SYDVKM. The CDR3 has 15 residues. V was trimmed by 5 bases and J by 6 bases, leaving 18 bases between them.

V is TRBV6-1 and J is TRBJ2-2; 11 bases fit TRBD2. V gave up 2 bases and J gave up 6 bases; unmatched junction bases: 8. The CDR3 extends over 17 amino acids. Per germline, CDR1 MNHNS and CDR2 SASEGT. CDR3 nucleotides: TGTGCCAGCAGTGAATTGGGTACTAGCGGGAGCGCCGGGGAGCTGTTTTTT. It specifies CASSELGTSGSAGELFF.

This rearrangement joins TRBV7-9 to TRBJ2-1; TRBD1 matches 7 bases. CDR1 and CDR2 (germline): SEHNR, FQNEAQ (reference sequence). This CDR3 comprises 16 residues. V gave up 6 bases and J gave up 8 bases; unmatched junction bases: 16. The CDR3 nucleotides are TGTGCCAGCAGTAGGGGGCCGCCCGGATTCATCGATGAGCAGTTCTTC. Its protein is CASSRGPPGFIDEQFF.

CDR3 in DNA: TGTGCCATCAGTGAGTCGAGGCTAGCGGCCTACGAGCAGTACTTC. The encoded protein is CAISESRLAAYEQYF. This chain links TRBV10-3 with TRBJ2-7, with TRBD2 matching 7 bases. V was clipped by 0 bases and J by 2 bases; unmatched bases: 4. Germline values: CDR1 ENHRY, CDR2 SYGVKD. The CDR3 runs 15 residues.

The chain recombines TRBV10-3 with TRBJ2-1, with 8 bases matching TRBD1. V lost 10 bases and J lost 4; bases outside the gene matches: 6. CDR3 length: 13 residues. Germline V gene sequence: CDR1 ENHRY, CDR2 SYGVKD. Written as DNA, the CDR3 is TGTGCCAACCGGGACAGGTATTACAATGAGCAGTTCTTC. Its translation: CANRDRYYNEQFF.

The chain recombines TRBV5-8 with TRBJ2-7; D may be TRBD2 (6 bases). V lost 5 bases to trimming and J lost 4 bases, with 13 bases between them. Per the germline V gene, CDR1 is SGHTS and CDR2 is YDEGEE. The CDR3 extends over 13 amino acids. As DNA, the CDR3 is TGTGCCAGCAGTTCGGGACTGCCATACGAGCAGTACTTC. It is translated as CASSSGLPYEQYF.

The chain combines TRBV5-5 with TRBJ1-2; D perhaps matches TRBD1 (6 bases). Germline values: CDR1 SGHKS, CDR2 YYEKEE (reference sequence). This CDR3 region has 17 residues. V gave up 2 bases and J gave up 0 bases, with 17 bases separating them. CDR3: CASSFRPKGEPNYGYTF. CDR3 coding DNA: TGTGCCAGCAGCTTTCGGCCCAAGGGGGAACCTAACTATGGCTACACCTTC.

The CDR3 bases are TGTGCCAGCAGCCTCGGATATAGCAATCAGCCCCAGCATTTT. It is translated as CASSLGYSNQPQHF. The chain uses TRBV6-6 and TRBJ1-5; D is unresolved. The CDR3 contains 14 residues. The germline gives CDR1 MNHNY, CDR2 SVGAGI (reference sequence). V lost 6 bases to trimming and J lost 0 bases, with 9 bases between them.

J is TRBJ2-7 and V is TRBV7-2; perhaps D is TRBD1 or TRBD2 (5 bases each). Deletions cut 5 bases from V and 6 bases from J, with 14 bases between. The CDR3 has 13 residues. The germline V gene encodes CDR1 SGHTA and CDR2 FQGNSA. The CDR3 DNA reads as TGTGCCAGCAGCCGTAACCGGGGCCTCGAGCAGTACTTC. Translation gives CASSRNRGLEQYF. Full variable domain (missing parts from reference TRBV7-2 and TRBJ2-7): GAGVSQSPSNKVTEKGKDVELRCDPISGHTALYWYRQSLGQGLEFLIYFQGNSAPDKSGLPSDRFSAERTGGSVSTLTIQRTQQEDSAVYLCASSRNRGLEQYFGPGTRLTVT.

This clone is large. Other DNA sequences in the sample encode the same CDR3. V usage is TRBV4-1 and J usage is TRBJ2-7; D not certain. Germline V gives CDR1 MGHRA, CDR2 YSYEKL. The CDR3 has 13 residues. The ends were cut back, 0 bases at V and 7 bases at J, with 10 bases in the middle. The CDR3 DNA is TGCGCCAGCAGCCAAGATTATCTCAATGAGCAGTACTTC. It yields the protein CASSQDYLNEQYF.

This clone has only a few counts. The rearrangement joins TRBV7-2 to TRBJ2-3; TRBD2 is a possible D gene (6 bases). There are 15 residues in the CDR3. Trimming shortened V by 3 bases and J by 5 bases, and 15 bases separated the two germline ends. CDR1 is SGHTA, CDR2 FQGNSA, per germline. The CDR3 DNA is TGTGCCAGCAGCTTCTGGGGGAGGAGGGAAGATACGCAGTATTTT. Translating it yields CASSFWGRREDTQYF.

This chain links TRBV6-6 with TRBJ1-5; D unresolved. This CDR3 contains 13 residues. Trimming removed 0 bases from V and 7 bases from J, with 7 bases in between. Per the germline V gene, CDR1 is MNHNY and CDR2 is SVGAGI (reference sequence). CDR3 coding DNA: TGTGCCAGCAGTTACTCGTCGGGACAGCCCCAGCATTTT. Translation: CASSYSSGQPQHF.

By its share, this clone is large. The CDR3 DNA reads as TGCGCCAGCAGCCAAGATTTTTCGAACGAGCAGTACTTC. Its translation: CASSQDFSNEQYF. This chain connects TRBV4-1 to TRBJ2-7; no reliable D call. The V gene's germline CDR1 is MGHRA and CDR2 YSYEKL. The CDR3 runs 13 residues. The V and J ends lost 0 bases and 5 bases respectively, with 8 bases between them.

The chain is built from TRBV7-8 and TRBJ1-5, with a tentative D call TRBD1 (5 bases). The CDR3 consists of 16 residues. Trimming stripped 5 bases from V and 4 bases from J, with 18 bases between. CDR1 is SGHVS and CDR2 is FQNEAQ in the germline V gene. Here the CDR3 reads CASSPGPHHPNQPQHF. Written as DNA, the CDR3 is TGTGCCAGCAGCCCGGGACCGCATCACCCTAATCAGCCCCAGCATTTT.

The chain carries TRBV18 and TRBJ2-1; 8 bases match TRBD2. CDR1 is KGHSH and CDR2 is LQKENI in the germline V gene. V shed 6 bases and J 9 bases; nucleotides not matched to a gene: 13. The CDR3 is 15 amino acids. The CDR3 sequence is CASSRREDPTIEQFF. CDR3 nucleotide sequence: TGTGCCAGCTCGCGGCGGGAGGACCCTACAATTGAGCAGTTCTTC.

The rearrangement links TRBV29-1 to TRBJ1-1; D may be TRBD1 (5 bases). Germline V lookup: CDR1 SQVTM, CDR2 ANQGSEA. The CDR3 is 16 residues long. The ends were cut back, 4 bases at V and 2 bases at J, with 20 bases in the middle. The chain's CDR3 is CSVAGARPTVNTEAFF. CDR3 bases: TGCAGCGTTGCCGGGGCAAGGCCGACCGTAAACACTGAAGCTTTCTTT.

This clone was found a few times. The rearrangement joins TRBV10-1 to TRBJ1-1, with a tentative D call TRBD1 (5 bases). The germline V gene has CDR1 WNHNN and CDR2 SYGVQD (reference sequence). The CDR3 sequence is 15 residues long. Between the trimmed V and J ends, which lost 0 bases and 2 bases, there was a span of 10 bases. For the CDR3, the DNA is TGCGCCAGCAGTGAGTCGTGGGGGACCAACACTGAAGCTTTCTTT. Protein: CASSESWGTNTEAFF.

The genes are TRBV7-8 and TRBJ1-4; 7 bases fit TRBD1. Germline CDR1 reads SGHVS; CDR2 reads FQNEAQ. The V gene end was trimmed by 2 bases and the J gene end by 7 bases; junction bases not matched to a gene: 7. This CDR3 has 15 residues. The CDR3 DNA reads as TGTGCCAGCAGCTTAAAATCAGGGGGGGTTGAAAAACTGTTTTTT. Protein sequence: CASSLKSGGVEKLFF.

The V and J genes are TRBV6-1 and TRBJ2-7; D is ambiguous. The germline CDR1 and CDR2 sequences are MNHNS and SASEGT. This CDR3 has 12 residues. Trimming cost V 5 bases and J 4 bases, with 9 bases left between them. CDR3 DNA: TGTGCCAGCAGTTATGCTGGATACGAGCAGTACTTC. Translation gives CASSYAGYEQYF.

The chain uses TRBV2 and TRBJ1-3; D is undetermined. V was cut by 2 bases and J by 0 bases, with 5 bases left in between. The CDR3 length is 14 residues. Germline loops: CDR1 SNHLY, CDR2 FYNNEI. The CDR3 here is CASSENDSGNTIYF. The CDR3 bases are TGTGCCAGCAGTGAAAACGACTCTGGAAACACCATATATTTT.